This TCR beta chain was documented in a study of cytomegalovirus exposure and HLA in healthy donors. Findings and limits, study-wide: Reportedly, HLA-A and HLA-B alleles of most subjects were accurately predicted from TCR beta.

Of note for this clone: Its antigen is currently unknown.

PCR was performed using 60 Vbeta and 13 Jbeta primers. Methods used by the authors: As a later analysis found, there were 70 million to 100 million unique TCR beta chains, of which some 10 million were shared. Repertoires were generated with immunoSEQ multiplex PCR, while TCRdb's copy carries only in-frame clones and drops some. The V and J calls and the clone size are those of that table, but D and trimming were determined from the DNA. This sample has some 110,000 clones; 69% occur once, and the top ten carry 2.5% to 3.5%. CDR3 size: 15 residues. Germline-derived CDR1 and CDR2 are MNHEY and SVGAGI. With 4 bases removed from V and 8 bases from J, the gap between germline ends came to 15 bases.

The sequence was obtained from a man aged 25-45 years in good health and CMV-seronegative. The rearrangement links TRBV6-5 to TRBJ1-6, with D tentatively TRBD1 (5 bases). Specimen: PBMCs. The CDR3 nucleotides are TGTGCCAGCAGTTTCTCAAGGAAAGGGGATTCACCCCTCCACTTT. This translates into CASSFSRKGDSPLHF.